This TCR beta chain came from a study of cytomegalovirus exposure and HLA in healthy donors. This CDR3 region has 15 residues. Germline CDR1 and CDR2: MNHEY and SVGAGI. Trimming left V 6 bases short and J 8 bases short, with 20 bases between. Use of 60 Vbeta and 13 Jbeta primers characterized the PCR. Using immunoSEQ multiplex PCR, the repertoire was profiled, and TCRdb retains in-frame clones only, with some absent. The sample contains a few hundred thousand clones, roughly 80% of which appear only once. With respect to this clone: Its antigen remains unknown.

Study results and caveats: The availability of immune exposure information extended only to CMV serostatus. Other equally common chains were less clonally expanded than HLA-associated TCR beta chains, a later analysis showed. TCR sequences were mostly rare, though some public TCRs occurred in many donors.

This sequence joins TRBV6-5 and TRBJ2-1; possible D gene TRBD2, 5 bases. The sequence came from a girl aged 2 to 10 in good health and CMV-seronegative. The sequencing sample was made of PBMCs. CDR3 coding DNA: TGTGCCAGCAGACGTGCCCGGGAAGGAACGTATGAGCAGTTCTTC. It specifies CASRRAREGTYEQFF.